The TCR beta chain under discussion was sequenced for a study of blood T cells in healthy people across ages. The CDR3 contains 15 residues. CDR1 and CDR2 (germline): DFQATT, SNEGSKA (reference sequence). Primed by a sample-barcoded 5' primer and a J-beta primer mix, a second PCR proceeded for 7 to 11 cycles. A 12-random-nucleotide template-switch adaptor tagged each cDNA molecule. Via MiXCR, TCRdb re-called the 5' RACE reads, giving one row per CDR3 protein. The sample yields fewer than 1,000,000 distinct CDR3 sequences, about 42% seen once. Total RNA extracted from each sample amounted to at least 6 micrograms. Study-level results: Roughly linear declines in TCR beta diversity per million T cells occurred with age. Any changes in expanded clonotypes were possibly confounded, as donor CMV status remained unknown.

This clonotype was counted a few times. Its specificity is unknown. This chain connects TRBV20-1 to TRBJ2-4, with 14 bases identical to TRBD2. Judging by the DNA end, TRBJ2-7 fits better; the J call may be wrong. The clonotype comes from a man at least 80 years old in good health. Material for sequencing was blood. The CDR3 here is CSASEGTSGRNEQYF. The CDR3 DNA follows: TGCAGTGCTAGTGAAGGGACTAGCGGGAGAAACGAGCAGTACTTC.